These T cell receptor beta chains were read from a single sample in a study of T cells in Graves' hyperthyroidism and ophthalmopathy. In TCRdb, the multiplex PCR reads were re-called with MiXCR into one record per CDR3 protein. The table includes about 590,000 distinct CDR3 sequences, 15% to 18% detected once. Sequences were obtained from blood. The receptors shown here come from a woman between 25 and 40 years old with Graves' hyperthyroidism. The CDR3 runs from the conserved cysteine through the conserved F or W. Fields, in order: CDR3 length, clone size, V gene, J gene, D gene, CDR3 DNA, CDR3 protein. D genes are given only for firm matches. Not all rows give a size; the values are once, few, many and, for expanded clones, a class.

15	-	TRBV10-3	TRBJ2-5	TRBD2	TGTGCCATCAGTGAGTTTGCTAGCGGTCAAGAGACCCAGTACTTC	CAISEFASGQETQYF
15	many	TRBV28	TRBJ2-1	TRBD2	TGTGCCAGCAGTTTGGTAAGGACTAGGTGGGATGAGCAGTTCTTC	CASSLVRTRWDEQFF
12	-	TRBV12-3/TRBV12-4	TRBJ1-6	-	TGTGCCAGCAGTGCTTCGAGATCACCCCTCCACTTT	CASSASRSPLHF
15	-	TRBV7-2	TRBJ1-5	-	TGTGCCAGCAGCTTAGGTCGACACCTTAGTCAGCCCCAGCATTTT	CASSLGRHLSQPQHF
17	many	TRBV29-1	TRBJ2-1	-	TGCAGCGTTGAATCTAGTTCCGCCCCTCTAGGGTACAATGAGCAGTTCTTC	CSVESSSAPLGYNEQFF
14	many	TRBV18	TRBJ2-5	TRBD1	TGTGCCAGCTCACCAGTCCGGACAGGGGAGAAACAGTACTTC	CASSPVRTGEKQYF
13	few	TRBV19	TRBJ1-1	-	TGTGCCAGTAGTAAGGGCCTGTTCACTGAAGCTTTCTTT	CASSKGLFTEAFF
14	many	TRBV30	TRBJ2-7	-	TGTGCCTGGAGTAGAGGCAGGAGTGTCCACGAGCAGTACTTC	CAWSRGRSVHEQYF
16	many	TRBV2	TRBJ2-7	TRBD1	TGTGCCAGCACCCGGGACAGGGGGCGCCCTGCCTACGAGCAGTACTTC	CASTRDRGRPAYEQYF
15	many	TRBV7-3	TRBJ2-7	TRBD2	TGTGCCAGCAGCTTAGGACTAGCGGGAGATCGCGAGCAGTACTTC	CASSLGLAGDREQYF
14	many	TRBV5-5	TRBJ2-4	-	TGTGCCAGCAGCTTGGGGTCGAGCGGCCACATTCAGTACTTC	CASSLGSSGHIQYF
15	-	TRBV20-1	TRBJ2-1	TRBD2	TGCAGTGCTGAGCCGGGACTAGGGTCCTACAATGAGCAGTTCTTC	CSAEPGLGSYNEQFF
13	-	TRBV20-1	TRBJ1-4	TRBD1	TGCAGTGCCGGGACAGCAGTTAATGAAAAACTGTTTTTT	CSAGTAVNEKLFF
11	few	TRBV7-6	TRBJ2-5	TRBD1	TGTGCCAGCAGCGATGGGACAGCTCAGTACTTC	CASSDGTAQYF
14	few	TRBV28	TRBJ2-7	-	TGTGCCAGCAGTTTATCCCTAAGCTCCTACGAGCAGTACTTC	CASSLSLSSYEQYF
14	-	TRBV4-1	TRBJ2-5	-	TGCGCCAGCAGCCAAGTCCAGGTTGAAGAGACCCAGTACTTC	CASSQVQVEETQYF
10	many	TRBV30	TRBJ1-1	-	TGTGCCTGGCGAGGGACAGAAGCTTTCTTT	CAWRGTEAFF
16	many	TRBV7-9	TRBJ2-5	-	TGTGCCAGCAGCTTATATGGGGGAGAAGCCAAAGAGACCCAGTACTTC	CASSLYGGEAKETQYF
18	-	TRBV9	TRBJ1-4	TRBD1	TGTGCCAGCAGCGGCAGGGAGTCAGGGGGTCGACCTAATGAAAAACTGTTTTTT	CASSGRESGGRPNEKLFF
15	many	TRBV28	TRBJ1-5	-	TGTGCCAGCAGTTTTGATGGGCAGGGCCATCAGCCCCAGCATTTT	CASSFDGQGHQPQHF
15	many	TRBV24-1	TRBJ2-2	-	TGTGCCACCAGTGATTCGGGGACGGTTACCGGGGAGCTGTTTTTT	CATSDSGTVTGELFF
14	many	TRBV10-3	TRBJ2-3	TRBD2	TGTGCCATTCGAGGACTAGCGAGCACAGATACGCAGTATTTT	CAIRGLASTDTQYF
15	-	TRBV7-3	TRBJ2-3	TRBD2	TGTGCCAGCAGCTCAGGACTAGCGGGGTCCAATACGCAGTATTTT	CASSSGLAGSNTQYF
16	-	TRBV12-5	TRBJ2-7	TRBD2	TGTGCTAGCCAAGGCCCGGGACTAGCGGGATACGGGGAGCAGTACTTC	CASQGPGLAGYGEQYF
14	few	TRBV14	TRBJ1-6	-	TGTGCCAGCAGCCAAGAATTAGGGACTTCACCCCTCCACTTT	CASSQELGTSPLHF
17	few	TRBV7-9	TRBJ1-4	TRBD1	TGTGCCAGCAGCGCAGGGGGACCGGGACGGAGTAATGAAAAACTGTTTTTT	CASSAGGPGRSNEKLFF
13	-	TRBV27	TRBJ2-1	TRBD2	TGTGCCAGCAGTTTATCGACTAGCGTAGAGCAGTTCTTC	CASSLSTSVEQFF
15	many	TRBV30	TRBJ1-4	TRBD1	TGTGCCTGGAGTGTGGGCGGGACAGCTAATGAAAAACTGTTTTTT	CAWSVGGTANEKLFF
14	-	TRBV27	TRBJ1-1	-	TGTGCCAGCATTGGATGGGGGGGAAACACTGAAGCTTTCTTT	CASIGWGGNTEAFF
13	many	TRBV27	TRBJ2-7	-	TGTGCCAGCAGTTTAGGACATCCCTACGAGCAGTACTTC	CASSLGHPYEQYF
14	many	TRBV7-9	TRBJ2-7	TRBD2	TGTGCCAGCAGGTTGGGACTAGCGGGAAACGAGCAGTACTTC	CASRLGLAGNEQYF
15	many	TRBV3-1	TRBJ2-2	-	TGTGCCAGCAGCCAAGGTTTGGGGAACACCGGGGAGCTGTTTTTT	CASSQGLGNTGELFF
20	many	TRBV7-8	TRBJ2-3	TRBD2	TGTGCCAGCAGCTTAGTATCGGGACTCTATGGGCTAGCGGGCACTGATACGCAGTATTTT	CASSLVSGLYGLAGTDTQYF
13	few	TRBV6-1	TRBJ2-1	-	TGTGCCAGCAGTTCCCAACGGACGGAGGAGCAGTTCTTC	CASSSQRTEEQFF
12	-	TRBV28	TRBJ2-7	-	TGTGCCAGCAGTGCCCGGGACCGCGAGCAGTACTTC	CASSARDREQYF
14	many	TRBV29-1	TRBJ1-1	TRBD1	TGCAGCGTTGCCGGGACAGCCACAGGGGCTGAAGCTTTCTTT	CSVAGTATGAEAFF
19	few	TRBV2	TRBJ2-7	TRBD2	TGTGCCAGCAGTTTCGAGTGGGGGACTAGCGGGAGGGGGCCCCACGAGCAGTACTTC	CASSFEWGTSGRGPHEQYF
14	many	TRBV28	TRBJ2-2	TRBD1	TGTGCCAGCAGCCTCGGACAGGTCCCCGGGGAGCTGTTTTTT	CASSLGQVPGELFF
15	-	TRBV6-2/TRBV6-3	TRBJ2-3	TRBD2	TGTGCCAGCACCACTAGCGGGTTTAGCACAGATACGCAGTATTTT	CASTTSGFSTDTQYF
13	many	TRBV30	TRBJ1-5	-	TGTGCCTGGAGTGTAGCTGGGTTTCAGCCCCAGCATTTT	CAWSVAGFQPQHF
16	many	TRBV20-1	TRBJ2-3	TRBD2	TGCAGTGCTAGAGATGGGCTAGCGGGACGCACAGATACGCAGTATTTT	CSARDGLAGRTDTQYF
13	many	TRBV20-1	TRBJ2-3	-	TGCAGTGCTAGAGACCAGGATACAGATACGCAGTATTTT	CSARDQDTDTQYF
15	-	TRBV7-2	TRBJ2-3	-	TGTGCCAGCAGCCCCTCCAGGGCTCTAACAGATACGCAGTATTTT	CASSPSRALTDTQYF
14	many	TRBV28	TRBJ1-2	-	TGTGCCAGCAGTTTCGGAGGGGTGGACTATGGCTACACCTTC	CASSFGGVDYGYTF